The 16 T cell receptor beta chains below come from one sample, sequenced in a study of identical twins. TCRdb re-derived calls from the 5' RACE reads in MiXCR, one entry per CDR3 protein. The sample records around 340,000 distinct CDR3 sequences, roughly 12% being singletons. This same sample was also part of a study on yellow fever vaccine responses in identical twins.

The specimen sequenced was CD8+ T cells sorted from blood. The receptor source for this set is a woman younger than 30 in good health.

Ten or more counts support this clonotype. The rearrangement uses TRBV29-1 and TRBJ2-7; D is unclear. The CDR3 spans 12 residues. V lost 2 bases and J lost 2, with 7 bases in between. Germline V lookup: CDR1 SQVTM, CDR2 ANQGSEA. CDR3 in amino acids: CSVESPPYEQYF. The CDR3 coding sequence is TGCAGCGTTGAAAGTCCTCCCTACGAGCAGTACTTC.

This clonotype was detected ten times or more. DNA of the CDR3: TGTGCCAGCAGCCCCTTGGGTGGCACTGAAGCTTTCTTT. Translated: CASSPLGGTEAFF. V and J are TRBV14 and TRBJ1-1; D is undetermined. Per the germline V gene, CDR1 is SGHDN and CDR2 is FVKESK. The V end was cut by 4 bases, the J end by 4 bases, with 10 bases between. The CDR3 is 13 amino acids.

At least ten counts were recorded for this clonotype. Here the CDR3 reads CASSVGAPGGYTF. For the CDR3, the DNA is TGTGCCAGCAGCGTAGGGGCCCCAGGGGGCTACACCTTC. The genes are TRBV9 and TRBJ1-2; a weak D match, TRBD1 (5 bases). Germline CDR1 is SGDLS and CDR2 is YYNGEE. V was clipped by 0 bases and J by 8 bases, with 11 bases between them. This CDR3 has 13 amino acids.

This clonotype has just a few counts. The CDR3 loop reads CASSLVLQDRDIQYF. The CDR3 nucleotides are TGTGCCAGCAGCTTAGTACTCCAAGACAGGGACATTCAGTACTTC. The rearrangement joins TRBV11-2 to TRBJ2-4, with 7 bases fitting TRBD1. Looked up from germline, CDR1 is SGHAT and CDR2 is FQNNGV. V shed 1 base and J 8 bases; nucleotides not matched to a gene: 8. CDR3 length: 15 amino acids. The full variable domain, its missing parts supplied by reference TRBV11-2 and TRBJ2-4, is EAGVAQSPRYKIIEKRQSVAFWCNPISGHATLYWYQQILGQGPKLLIQFQNNGVVDDSQLPKDRFSAERLKGVDSTLKIQPAKLEDSAVYLCASSLVLQDRDIQYFGAGTRLSVL.

This chain uses TRBV7-9 with TRBJ2-1, with D hard to call. In germline, CDR1 is SEHNR, CDR2 FQNEAQ (reference sequence). Trimming removed 5 bases from V and 0 bases from J, with 17 bases in between. The CDR3 contains 17 residues. The CDR3 here is CASSPPRFSPSYNEQFF. DNA of the CDR3: TGTGCCAGCAGCCCCCCTAGGTTTAGTCCCTCCTACAATGAGCAGTTCTTC.

The chain couples TRBV28 to TRBJ2-3; D is unclear. Germline V gene sequence: CDR1 MDHEN, CDR2 SYDVKM. Trimming removed 6 bases at V and 4 bases at J, with 17 bases between. The CDR3 spans 15 residues. The CDR3 DNA sequence: TGTGCCAGCAGCGCCCCCACTTTTGGGTCAGATACGCAGTATTTT. This translates into CASSAPTFGSDTQYF.

The chain uses TRBV7-8 and TRBJ1-3, with D uncertain. The length of the CDR3 is 17 residues. The V gene's germline CDR1 is SGHVS and CDR2 FQNEAQ. Trimming stripped 1 base from V and 0 bases from J, with 13 bases between. The CDR3 nucleotides read TGTGCCAGCAGCTTAGAACGGGTCGGAAGCTCTGGAAACACCATATATTTT. This sequence encodes CASSLERVGSSGNTIYF.

The chain is built from TRBV6-5 and TRBJ1-1; D is uncertain. Germline CDR1 MNHEY, CDR2 SVGAGI. V was pared by 2 bases and J by 8 bases, with 12 bases between. This CDR3 comprises 13 residues. CDR3 protein: CASSYGLGSEAFF. CDR3 DNA: TGTGCCAGCAGTTACGGGTTGGGGTCGGAAGCTTTCTTT.

Concerning this clonotype itself: A much more abundant neighbour one base away suggests this may be a read error. The chain uses TRBV12-3 or TRBV12-4 and TRBJ2-1; D may match TRBD1 or TRBD2 (5 bases each). Between the trimmed V and J ends, which lost 6 bases and 4 bases, there was a span of 13 bases. CDR3 length equals 14 residues. This chain's CDR3 is CASRPRGRYNEQFF. DNA for the CDR3: TGTGCCAGCAGACCCCGGGGCAGGTACAATGAGCAGTTCTTC.

There are a few counts of this clonotype. One end of the junction is discordant with germline, which a read error may explain. The rearrangement joins TRBV15 to TRBJ2-1; possible D gene TRBD2, 5 bases. Germline lookup yields CDR1 LNHNV and CDR2 YYDKDF (reference sequence). The CDR3 runs 14 residues. Here the CDR3 reads CATRRLLGFGVQFF. The CDR3 DNA reads TGTGCCACCCGCAGATTATTGGGATTCGGGGTTCAGTTCTTC.

The chain links TRBV9 to TRBJ2-7; D may be TRBD1 (6 bases). Germline loops: CDR1 SGDLS, CDR2 YYNGEE. The V and J ends lost 4 bases and 4 bases respectively, with 18 bases between them. The CDR3 spans 15 residues. The CDR3: CASSSWTEGRYEQYF. In DNA form, the CDR3 reads TGTGCCAGCAGCTCCTGGACAGAGGGTCGTTACGAGCAGTACTTC.

The chain uses TRBV24-1 and TRBJ2-7; D possibly corresponds to TRBD1 (5 bases). CDR1 and CDR2 from the germline V gene are KGHDR and SFDVKD. V lost 4 bases and J 1 base, leaving 13 bases between the germline ends. The CDR3 runs 15 residues. CDR3 DNA: TGTGCCACCAGTGAATCGACTGACAGTTCCTACGAGCAGTACTTC. Amino acids: CATSESTDSSYEQYF.

This clonotype was seen more than once but under ten times. The V and J genes are TRBV20-1 and TRBJ2-5; 11 bases agree with TRBD2. V was pared by 1 base and J by 2 bases, with 9 bases of the junction left unmatched. This CDR3 region has 17 residues. The germline V gene encodes CDR1 DFQATT and CDR2 SNEGSKA (reference sequence). DNA of the CDR3: TGCAGTGCTAGAGGAGGCCTAGCGGGGGGAGGACAAGAGACCCAGTACTTC. Its translation: CSARGGLAGGGQETQYF.

This clonotype was recorded at least ten times. This sequence joins TRBV25-1 and TRBJ2-1; 7 nucleotides line up with TRBD2. Germline lookup yields CDR1 MGHDK and CDR2 SYGVNS. V lost 5 bases, J lost 3 bases, and 4 bases stayed unmatched. The CDR3 is made up of 14 amino acids. Written as DNA, the CDR3 is TGTGCCAGCAGTCTAGCGGAGGACTACAATGAGCAGTTCTTC. This codes for CASSLAEDYNEQFF.

The chain uses TRBV29-1 and TRBJ2-2; D remains unclear. Trimming cost V 4 bases and J 3 bases, with 6 bases left between them. Germline-derived CDR1 and CDR2 are SQVTM and ANQGSEA. The CDR3 covers 12 residues. For the CDR3, the DNA is TGCAGCGTTGCAGCCGACACCGGGGAGCTGTTTTTT. It translates to CSVAADTGELFF.

The table lists this clonotype with a few counts. This rearrangement joins TRBV2 to TRBJ2-1; D uncertain. CDR1 is SNHLY and CDR2 is FYNNEI in the germline V gene. The V gene lost 6 bases and the J gene lost 7 bases, with 16 bases spanning the gap. This CDR3 is 14 amino acids long. This chain's CDR3 is CASRRVAGGNEQFF. For the CDR3, the DNA is TGTGCCAGCAGACGGGTAGCAGGTGGGAATGAGCAGTTCTTC.